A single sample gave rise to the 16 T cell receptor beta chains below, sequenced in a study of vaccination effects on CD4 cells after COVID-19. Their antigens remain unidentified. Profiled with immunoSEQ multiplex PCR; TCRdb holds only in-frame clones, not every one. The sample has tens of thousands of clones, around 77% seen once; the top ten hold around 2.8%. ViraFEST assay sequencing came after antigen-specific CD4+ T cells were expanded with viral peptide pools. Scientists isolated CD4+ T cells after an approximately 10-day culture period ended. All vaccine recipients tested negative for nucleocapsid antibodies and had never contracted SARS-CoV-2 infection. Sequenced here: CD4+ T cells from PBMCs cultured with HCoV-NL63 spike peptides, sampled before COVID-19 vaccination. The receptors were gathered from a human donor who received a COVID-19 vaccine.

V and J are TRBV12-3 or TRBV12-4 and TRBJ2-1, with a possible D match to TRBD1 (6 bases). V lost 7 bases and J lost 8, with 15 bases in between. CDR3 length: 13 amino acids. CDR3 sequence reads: CASTYRVEYEQFF. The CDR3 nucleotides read TGTGCCAGCACATACAGGGTAGAGTATGAGCAGTTCTTC.

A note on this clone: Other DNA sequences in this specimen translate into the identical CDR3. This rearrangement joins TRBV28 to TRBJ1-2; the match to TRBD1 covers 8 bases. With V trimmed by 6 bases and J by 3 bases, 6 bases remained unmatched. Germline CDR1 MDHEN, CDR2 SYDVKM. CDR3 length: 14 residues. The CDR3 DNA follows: TGTGCCAGCAGCACAACAGGGGGGGACTATGGCTACACCTTC. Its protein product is CASSTTGGDYGYTF.

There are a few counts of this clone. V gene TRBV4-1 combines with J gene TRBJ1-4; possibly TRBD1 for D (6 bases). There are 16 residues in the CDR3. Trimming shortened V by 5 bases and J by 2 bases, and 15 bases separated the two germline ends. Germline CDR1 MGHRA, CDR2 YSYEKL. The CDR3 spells CASSEGGAATNEKLFF. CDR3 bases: TGCGCCAGCAGCGAAGGGGGGGCGGCCACTAATGAAAAACTGTTTTTT.

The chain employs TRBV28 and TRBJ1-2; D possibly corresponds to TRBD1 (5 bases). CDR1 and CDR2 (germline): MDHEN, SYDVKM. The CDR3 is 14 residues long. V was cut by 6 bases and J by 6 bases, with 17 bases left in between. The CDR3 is CASRHTGTSDGYTF. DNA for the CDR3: TGTGCCAGCAGACATACCGGGACGAGTGATGGCTACACCTTC.

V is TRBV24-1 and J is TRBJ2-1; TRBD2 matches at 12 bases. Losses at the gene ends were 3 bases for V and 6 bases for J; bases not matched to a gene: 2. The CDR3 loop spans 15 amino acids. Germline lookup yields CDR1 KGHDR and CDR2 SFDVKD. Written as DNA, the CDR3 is TGTGCCACCAGTGATCTAGCGGGGGGGGTCAATGAGCAGTTCTTC. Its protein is CATSDLAGGVNEQFF.

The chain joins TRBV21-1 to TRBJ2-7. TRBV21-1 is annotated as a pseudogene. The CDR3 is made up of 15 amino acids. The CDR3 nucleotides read TGTGCCAGCAGCAAAGAACCCGGGACGGACTACGAGCAGTACGTC. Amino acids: CASSKEPGTDYEQYV.

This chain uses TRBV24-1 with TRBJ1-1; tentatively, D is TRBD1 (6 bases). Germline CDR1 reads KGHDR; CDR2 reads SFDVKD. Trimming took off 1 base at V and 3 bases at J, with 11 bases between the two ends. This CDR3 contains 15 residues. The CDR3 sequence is CATSDFRGGDTEAFF. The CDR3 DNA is TGTGCCACCAGTGATTTCAGGGGAGGGGACACTGAAGCTTTCTTT.

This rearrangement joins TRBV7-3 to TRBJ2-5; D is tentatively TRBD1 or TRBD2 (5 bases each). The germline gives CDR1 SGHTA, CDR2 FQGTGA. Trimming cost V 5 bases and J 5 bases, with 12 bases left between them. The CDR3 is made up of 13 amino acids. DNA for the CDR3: TGTGCCAGCAGCAGGCAGGGCGGGGAGACCCAGTACTTC. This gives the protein CASSRQGGETQYF.

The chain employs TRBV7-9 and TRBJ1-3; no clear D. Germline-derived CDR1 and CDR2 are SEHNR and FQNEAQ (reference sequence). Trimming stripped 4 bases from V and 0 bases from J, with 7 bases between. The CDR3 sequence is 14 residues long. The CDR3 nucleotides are TGTGCCAGCAGCTACGCAGGCTCTGGAAACACCATATATTTT. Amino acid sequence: CASSYAGSGNTIYF.

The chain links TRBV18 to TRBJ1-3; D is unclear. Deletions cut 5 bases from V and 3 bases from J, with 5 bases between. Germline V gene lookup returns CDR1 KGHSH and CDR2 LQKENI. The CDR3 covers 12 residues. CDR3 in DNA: TGTGCCAGCTCATCGGGTGGAAACACCATATATTTT. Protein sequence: CASSSGGNTIYF. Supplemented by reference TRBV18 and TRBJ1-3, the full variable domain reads NAGVMQNPRHLVRRRGQEARLRCSPMKGHSHVYWYRQLPEEGLKFMVYLQKENIIDESGMPKERFSAEFPKEGPSILRIQQVVRGDSAAYFCASSSGGNTIYFGEGSWLTVV.

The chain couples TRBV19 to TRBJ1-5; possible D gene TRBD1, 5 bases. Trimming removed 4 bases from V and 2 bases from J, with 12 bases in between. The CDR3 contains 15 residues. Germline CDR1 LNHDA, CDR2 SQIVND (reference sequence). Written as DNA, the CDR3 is TGTGCCAGTAGTACCCCCGGGGGGGGCAATCAGCCCCAGCATTTT. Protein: CASSTPGGGNQPQHF.

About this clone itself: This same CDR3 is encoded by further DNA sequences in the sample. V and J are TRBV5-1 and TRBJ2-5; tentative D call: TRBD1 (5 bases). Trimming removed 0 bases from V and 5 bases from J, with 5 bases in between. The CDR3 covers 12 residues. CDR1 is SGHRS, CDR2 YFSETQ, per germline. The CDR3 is CASSLAGETQYF. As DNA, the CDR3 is TGCGCCAGCAGCTTGGCAGGGGAGACCCAGTACTTC.

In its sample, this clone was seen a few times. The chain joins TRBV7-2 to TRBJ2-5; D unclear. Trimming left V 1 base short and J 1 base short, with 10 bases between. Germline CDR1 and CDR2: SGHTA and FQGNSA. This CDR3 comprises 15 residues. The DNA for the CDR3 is TGTGCCAGCAGCTTAGTTAGTACTACCCAAGAGACCCAGTACTTC. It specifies CASSLVSTTQETQYF.

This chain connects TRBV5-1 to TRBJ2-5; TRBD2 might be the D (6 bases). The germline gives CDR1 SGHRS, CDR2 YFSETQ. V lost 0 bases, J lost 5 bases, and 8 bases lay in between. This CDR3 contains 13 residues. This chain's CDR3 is CASSLGGDETQYF. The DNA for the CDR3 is TGCGCCAGCAGCTTGGGGGGGGACGAGACCCAGTACTTC.

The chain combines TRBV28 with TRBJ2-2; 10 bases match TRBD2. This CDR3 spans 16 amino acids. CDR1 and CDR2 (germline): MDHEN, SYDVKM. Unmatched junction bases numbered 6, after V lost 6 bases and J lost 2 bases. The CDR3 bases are TGTGCCAGCAGCCCCCTAGCGGGGGTAAACACCGGGGAGCTGTTTTTT. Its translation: CASSPLAGVNTGELFF.

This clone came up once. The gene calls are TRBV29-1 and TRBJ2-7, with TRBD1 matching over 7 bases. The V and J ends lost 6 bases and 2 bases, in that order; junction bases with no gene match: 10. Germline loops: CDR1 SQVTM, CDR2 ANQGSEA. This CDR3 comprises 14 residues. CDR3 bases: TGCAGCGTCGCGACCGGGACAGCAGCCTACGAGCAGTACGTC. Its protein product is CSVATGTAAYEQYV.